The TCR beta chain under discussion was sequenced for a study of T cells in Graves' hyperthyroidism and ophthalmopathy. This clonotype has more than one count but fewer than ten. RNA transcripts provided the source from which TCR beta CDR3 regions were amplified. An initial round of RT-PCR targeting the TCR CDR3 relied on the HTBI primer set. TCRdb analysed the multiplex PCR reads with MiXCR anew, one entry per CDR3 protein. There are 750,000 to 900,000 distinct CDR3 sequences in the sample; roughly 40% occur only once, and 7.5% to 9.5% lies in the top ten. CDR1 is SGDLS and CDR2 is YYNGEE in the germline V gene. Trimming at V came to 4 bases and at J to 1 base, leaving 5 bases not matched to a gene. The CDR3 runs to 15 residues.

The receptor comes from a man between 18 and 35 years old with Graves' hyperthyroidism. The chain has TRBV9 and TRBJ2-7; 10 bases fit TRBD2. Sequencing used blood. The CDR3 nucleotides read TGTGCCAGCAGCCTTAAAGCGGGAGGGTCCTACGAGCAGTACTTC. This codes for CASSLKAGGSYEQYF.